The subject of this entry is one T cell receptor (beta chain). There is no known antigen for this receptor. Per-base qualities were not stored, and no clone one base away is much larger. CDR3 length: 15 amino acids, cysteine to phenylalanine. Only the CDR3 region is kept as DNA, spanning 45 bases read in frame from base 1. CDR1 and CDR2 are read off the germline V gene as MNHEY and SVGAGI. The junction shows trimming of 6 bases on V and 2 bases on J, and the gene matches do not reach 7 bases of it. This record belongs to a study of OX40 agonist ivuxolimab in advanced cancers. In the study overall: Ivuxolimab was a fully human IgG2 agonistic monoclonal antibody targeting the costimulatory receptor OX40 (CD134). Of the roughly 52 dose-escalation patients, hepatocellular carcinoma was present in about 20, melanoma in roughly 15, renal cell carcinoma in 9 and head and neck cancer in 9. In the dose-escalation cohort, 82.7% of patients were male, and the mean age was 60 years with a range of about 23 to 79. The paper covers the monotherapy dose-escalation part of the phase I ivuxolimab trial, which included N ≈ 50 patients. Patients were allowed to have had prior anti-PD-1, anti-PD-L1 or anti-CTLA-4 therapy, and roughly 40% of the dose-escalation patients had previously received checkpoint inhibitors. Partial responses occurred in three dose-escalation patients, of whom one had hepatocellular carcinoma and two had cutaneous melanoma. Intravenous ivuxolimab was administered to patients every 2 weeks at six dose levels: 0.01, 0.1, 0.3, 1.5, 3 and 10 mg/kg. The point of sequencing TCRbeta in the periphery was to test whether ivuxolimab changed TCR sequence diversity and drove clonal T-cell expansion.

Genomic DNA was extracted from sorted cells for sequencing of the TCRbeta CDR3 region. The immunoSEQ Assay was used for sequencing of TCRbeta CDR3 regions. Entries here come from immuneACCESS through TCRdb and include only in-frame sequences with V and J called. Some clones fail to appear in such tables; in the studies checked, an unresolved V gene covers under half of the shortfall, and the cause of the remainder is unknown. Here the sample has approximately 89,000 clones; around nine tenths occur a single time. The ten largest clones take up approximately 2.5% of the sample. Broad study findings and their caveats: In the 0.1-3.0 mg/kg groups, partial responders were among the patients with the lowest normalized peripheral clonal expansion, particularly in CD8+ T cells. Which antigens the clonally expanded peripheral T cells were specific for was not determined. Low levels of normalized T-cell clonal expansion were also seen in some patients who did not respond. At doses of 0.1 to 3.0 mg/kg, clonal expansion of both CD4+ and CD8+ blood T cells was observed from baseline to week 6. After ivuxolimab, expanded clones were on average more numerous among CD8+ T cells than among CD4+ T cells.

Patients with a history of autoimmune disease or receiving systemic immunosuppression were excluded from the trial. Peripheral blood for TCR sequencing was collected from all dose cohorts at baseline, on cycle 4 day 1, and on cycle 7 day 1. Samples were obtained from an open-label, multicenter, first-in-human phase I dose-escalation trial of ivuxolimab. Adults with locally advanced or metastatic melanoma, renal cell, hepatocellular, or head and neck squamous cell carcinoma were enrolled in the trial. Before TCR sequencing, CD4+ T cells and CD8+ T cells were sorted from peripheral blood as separate populations.

The sequencing used CD4+ or CD8+ T cells sorted from blood, collected in a trial of the OX40 agonist ivuxolimab. The sequence is built from TRBV6-5 and TRBJ2-3; 8 middle bases align to TRBD1. This clonotype was sampled from an adult with an advanced solid tumor such as melanoma, head and neck, liver or kidney cancer. The encoded CDR3 is CASSPGQGYTDTQYF. The nucleotide sequence is TGTGCCAGCAGCCCCGGACAGGGATACACAGATACGCAGTATTTT.